The next 15 T cell receptor beta chains were all read from a single sample in a study of naive and memory T cell subsets. Ligated cDNA underwent four rounds of PCR with nested alpha and beta constant region primers and SP2. TCRdb called the 5' RACE reads again in MiXCR, with one record for every CDR3 protein. The sample consists of roughly 60,000 distinct CDR3 sequences, 8% of them appearing once. The library had UMIs added by 3' ligation of an oligonucleotide to TCR cDNA. The receptors were gathered from a female donor in good health.

This chain joins TRBV5-1 and TRBJ2-1; D perhaps matches TRBD2 (6 bases). This CDR3 is 15 amino acids long. Germline V lookup: CDR1 SGHRS, CDR2 YFSETQ. Trimming left V 0 bases short and J 2 bases short, with 9 bases between. DNA for the CDR3: TGCGCCAGCAGCTTGGTGGCGGGGACCTACAATGAGCAGTTCTTC. Its protein product is CASSLVAGTYNEQFF.

The rearrangement joins TRBV10-3 to TRBJ2-7; 12 bases are a match to TRBD2. Germline loops: CDR1 ENHRY, CDR2 SYGVKD. There are 15 residues in the CDR3. V shed 7 bases and J 7 bases; nucleotides not matched to a gene: 11. Here the CDR3 reads CAITSLAGGPREQYF. The CDR3, as DNA: TGTGCCATCACCTCCCTAGCGGGAGGGCCGAGAGAGCAGTACTTC.

This clonotype was picked up many times. The rearrangement joins TRBV27 to TRBJ1-1; 7 bases match TRBD1. Trimming cost V 5 bases and J 0 bases; bases outside gene matches: 6. CDR3 length: 15 residues. Germline V gives CDR1 MNHEY, CDR2 SMNVEV (reference sequence). In nucleotides, the CDR3 is TGTGCCAGCAGTCAACCGGGACAGATGAACACTGAAGCTTTCTTT. Protein sequence: CASSQPGQMNTEAFF.

The rearrangement joins TRBV29-1 to TRBJ2-1, with D possibly TRBD1 on 5 matching bases. There are 14 residues in the CDR3. Germline V lookup: CDR1 SQVTM, CDR2 ANQGSEA. V gave up 1 base and J gave up 4 bases, with 11 bases separating them. The CDR3 DNA follows: TGCAGCGTTGAAGCGCCAGGGCTTTACAATGAGCAGTTCTTC. Translation: CSVEAPGLYNEQFF.

This clonotype was observed a handful of times. This chain joins TRBV20-1 and TRBJ1-1; 8 bases align to TRBD1. Germline-derived CDR1 and CDR2 are DFQATT and SNEGSKA (reference sequence). After removal of 3 bases from V and 2 bases from J, the junction contained 11 bases not matched to a gene. CDR3 size: 16 residues. DNA of the CDR3: TGCAGTGCTAGTGGAGGACAGGGCGAAAAAAACACTGAAGCTTTCTTT. This sequence encodes CSASGGQGEKNTEAFF.

In its sample, this clonotype was seen a few times. The V and J genes are TRBV5-1 and TRBJ2-3, with TRBD2 matching over 10 bases. The CDR3 runs to 15 residues. CDR1 is SGHRS, CDR2 YFSETQ, per germline. Unmatched junction bases numbered 6, after V lost 4 bases and J lost 4 bases. The CDR3 sequence is CASSRLAGVPDTQYF. CDR3 nucleotides: TGCGCCAGCAGCCGTCTAGCGGGAGTCCCAGATACGCAGTATTTT.

V is TRBV12-3 or TRBV12-4 and J is TRBJ2-3; D is possibly TRBD2 (6 bases). The CDR3 sequence is 13 residues long. Trimming took off 6 bases at V and 1 base at J, with 8 bases between the two ends. For the CDR3, the DNA is TGTGCCAGCAGCGTAGCGGGCACAGATACGCAGTATTTT. Protein: CASSVAGTDTQYF.

The V gene is TRBV14, the J gene TRBJ2-1; D possibly uses TRBD1 or TRBD2 (7 bases each). The ends were cut back, 2 bases at V and 10 bases at J, with 12 bases in the middle. Looked up from germline, CDR1 is SGHDN and CDR2 is FVKESK. The CDR3 consists of 13 residues. The CDR3 bases are TGTGCCAGCAGCCAACAGGGAGGGGGCGAGCAGTTCTTC. Translation: CASSQQGGGEQFF.

This clonotype was observed many times. This sequence joins TRBV24-1 and TRBJ1-4; no clear D gene. Trimming pared 4 bases from V and 8 bases from J, leaving 16 bases between. Germline loops: CDR1 KGHDR, CDR2 SFDVKD. The CDR3 has 15 amino acids. The CDR3 protein is CATSDPGQSHEKLFF. The DNA of the CDR3 is TGTGCCACCAGTGACCCGGGCCAGAGTCACGAAAAACTGTTTTTT.

This clonotype was recorded at least ten times. The junction shows a germline mismatch at one end, possibly a read error. The rearrangement links TRBV6-6 to TRBJ2-7, with 7 positions matching TRBD1. The CDR3 spans 13 residues. Germline CDR1 and CDR2: MNHNY and SVGAGI (reference sequence). The CDR3 sequence: CASRAIPGQKSVF. The CDR3 coding sequence is TGTGCCAGCAGGGCAATTCCGGGACAGAAATCCGTCTTC.

This clonotype was found a few times. This rearrangement joins TRBV19 to TRBJ1-2, with 8 bases that match TRBD1. The CDR3 runs 13 residues. Germline CDR1 and CDR2: LNHDA and SQIVND (reference sequence). V dropped 4 bases and J dropped 6; count of bases not matched to a gene: 4. The CDR3 DNA follows: TGTGCCAGTAGTACCCCCAGGGGGCATGGCTACACCTTC. This translates into CASSTPRGHGYTF.

There are many counts of this clonotype. The chain joins TRBV29-1 to TRBJ2-7, with TRBD2 identical over 8 bases. The CDR3 spans 14 residues. V trimming: 7 bases; J trimming: 0 bases; junction bases outside the gene matches: 8. CDR1 SQVTM and CDR2 ANQGSEA come from the germline V gene. Here the CDR3 reads CSGQTSASSYEQYF. The CDR3 DNA sequence: TGCAGCGGCCAGACTAGCGCGAGCTCCTACGAGCAGTACTTC.

This clonotype was seen a handful of times. The chain carries TRBV11-2 and TRBJ1-2; D is possibly TRBD1 (6 bases). The CDR3 has 16 amino acids. Trimming took 0 bases from V and 2 from J, leaving 13 bases between them. CDR1 is SGHAT and CDR2 is FQNNGV in the germline V gene. The CDR3 DNA reads TGTGCCAGCAGCTTAGATGGGGGGGCATGGAACTATGGCTACACCTTC. Its protein is CASSLDGGAWNYGYTF.

This clonotype was seen ten or more times. V gene TRBV20-1 combines with J gene TRBJ2-7; 7 nucleotides match TRBD1. J lost 4 bases, V lost 5 bases, and 14 bases had no gene match. Germline-derived CDR1 and CDR2 are DFQATT and SNEGSKA (reference sequence). This CDR3 contains 15 residues. The DNA for the CDR3 is TGCAGTGCTGTAACGACAGGGTACTTCCAATACGAGCAGTACTTC. Protein: CSAVTTGYFQYEQYF.

This clonotype was counted a few times. This chain uses TRBV27 with TRBJ2-5, with TRBD1 matching 11 bases. Germline CDR1 and CDR2: MNHEY and SMNVEV (reference sequence). This CDR3 has 15 residues. The V gene end was trimmed by 8 bases and the J gene end by 2 bases; junction bases not matched to a gene: 7. The CDR3 sequence: CASPDGDRGQETQYF. CDR3 bases: TGTGCCAGCCCAGACGGGGACAGGGGGCAAGAGACCCAGTACTTC.